A selection of T cell receptor beta chains follows, all from one sample in a study of T cells in Graves' hyperthyroidism and ophthalmopathy. Via MiXCR, TCRdb re-called the multiplex PCR reads, giving one row per CDR3 protein. The table lists a few hundred thousand distinct CDR3 sequences, around 42% of them singletons. Input material: peripheral blood or thyroid tissue (not recorded which). Receptors were obtained from a woman aged 18-35 years with Graves' hyperthyroidism. Each CDR3 is given with its conserved first and last residue. A D gene is named only where the DNA matches it firmly. The size of a clone is reported for some rows only, either as once, few or many, or as a class for expanded clones.

j_call: TRBJ2-7
v_call: TRBV5-4
clone_size: once
d_call: .
cdr3_aa: CASSLSGTGRVGQYF
cdr3_nt: TGCGCCAGCAGCTTGTCCGGGACGGGACGGGTAGGGCAGTACTTC

j_call: TRBJ1-4
v_call: TRBV6-5
clone_size: .
d_call: .
cdr3_aa: CASSYGQSTNEKLFF
cdr3_nt: TGTGCCAGCAGTTACGGGCAGTCAACTAATGAAAAACTGTTTTTT

j_call: TRBJ1-1
v_call: TRBV19
clone_size: many
d_call: TRBD1
cdr3_aa: CASSTRGDRDTEAFF
cdr3_nt: TGTGCCAGTAGTACGCGAGGGGACAGAGACACTGAAGCTTTCTTT

j_call: TRBJ1-1
v_call: TRBV12-3/TRBV12-4
clone_size: many
d_call: TRBD1
cdr3_aa: CASRDRSTEAFF
cdr3_nt: TGTGCCAGCAGGGACAGGTCGACTGAAGCTTTCTTT

j_call: TRBJ1-4
v_call: TRBV7-9
clone_size: few
d_call: TRBD1
cdr3_aa: CASSSGGEKLFF
cdr3_nt: TGTGCCAGCAGTTCAGGGGGTGAAAAACTGTTTTTT

j_call: TRBJ2-3
v_call: TRBV24-1
clone_size: many
d_call: .
cdr3_aa: CATSDTRDSTDTQYF
cdr3_nt: TGTGCCACCAGTGATACTCGGGACAGCACAGATACGCAGTATTTT

j_call: TRBJ1-6
v_call: TRBV9
clone_size: .
d_call: .
cdr3_aa: CASSLTQGHSPLHF
cdr3_nt: TGTGCCAGCAGTTTAACACAGGGTCATTCACCCCTCCACTTT

j_call: TRBJ1-5
v_call: TRBV2
clone_size: .
d_call: .
cdr3_aa: CASRGSGGQPQHF
cdr3_nt: TGTGCCAGCAGGGGGAGCGGGGGCCAGCCCCAGCATTTT

j_call: TRBJ1-6
v_call: TRBV7-9
clone_size: .
d_call: .
cdr3_aa: CASSFAQGGDQPLHF
cdr3_nt: TGTGCCAGCAGCTTCGCACAGGGAGGGGATCAGCCCCTCCACTTT

j_call: TRBJ2-7
v_call: TRBV15
clone_size: .
d_call: TRBD2
cdr3_aa: CATSSLGAGVEYF
cdr3_nt: TGTGCCACCAGCAGTTTAGGAGCGGGAGTTGAGTACTTC

j_call: TRBJ2-7
v_call: TRBV10-3
clone_size: many
d_call: TRBD2
cdr3_aa: CAISDPGLAGGYEQYF
cdr3_nt: TGTGCCATCAGTGATCCCGGACTAGCGGGAGGCTACGAGCAGTACTTC

j_call: TRBJ2-7
v_call: TRBV9
clone_size: many
d_call: .
cdr3_aa: CASSLNSAGTYEQYF
cdr3_nt: TGTGCCAGCAGCCTAAACTCGGCGGGAACCTACGAGCAGTACTTC

j_call: TRBJ2-2
v_call: TRBV29-1
clone_size: once
d_call: TRBD2
cdr3_aa: CSVEWTSGTTGELFF
cdr3_nt: TGCAGCGTCGAGTGGACTAGCGGGACCACCGGGGAGCTGTTTTTT

j_call: TRBJ1-2
v_call: TRBV12-3/TRBV12-4
clone_size: many
d_call: TRBD1
cdr3_aa: CASSPRDRDPVSYGYTF
cdr3_nt: TGTGCCAGCAGCCCTCGGGACAGGGACCCCGTAAGCTATGGCTACACCTTC

j_call: TRBJ2-7
v_call: TRBV7-3
clone_size: many
d_call: TRBD1
cdr3_aa: CASSVTDRGSQYF
cdr3_nt: TGTGCCAGCAGCGTAACCGACAGGGGATCTCAGTACTTC